Listed here are 11 T cell receptor beta chains from one sample, sequenced in a study of cytotoxic CD8 clonotypes in ibrutinib-treated CLL (dated by TCRdb to the early 2020s). Explained via the paper, the time point label denotes: approximately 11 months on ibrutinib. The library was generated by the immunoSEQ multiplex PCR assay. TCRdb re-hosts the immuneACCESS table, in-frame sequences only. Its copies lack some clones; in the studies checked, an unresolved V gene accounts for under half of them, and the cause for the rest is not known. The sample table shows around 200,000 clones, and just over 70% are seen once. Of the sample, 5.9% is held by the ten largest clones. Sequenced here: PBMCs, sampled after 12 months of ibrutinib treatment. The source is a human donor with chronic lymphocytic leukemia.

V usage is TRBV13 and J usage is TRBJ2-2, with D perhaps assigned TRBD1 or TRBD2 (5 bases each). Trimming took 8 bases from V and 0 from J, leaving 7 bases between them. Germline V gene lookup returns CDR1 PRHDT and CDR2 FYEKMQ (reference sequence). There are 13 residues in the CDR3. CDR3 DNA sequence: TGTGCCAGCGGGACCTCGAACACCGGGGAGCTGTTTTTT. As protein: CASGTSNTGELFF. Together with reference TRBV13 and TRBJ2-2, the CDR3 gives the full variable domain: AAGVIQSPRHLIKEKRETATLKCYPIPRHDTVYWYQQGPGQDPQFLISFYEKMQSDKGSIPDRFSAQQFSDYHSELNMSSLELGDSALYFCASGTSNTGELFFGEGSRLTVL.

The chain combines TRBV7-2 with TRBJ1-1; D remains unclear. Trimming left V 3 bases short and J 0 bases short, with 11 bases between. There are 15 residues in the CDR3. Germline CDR1 reads SGHTA; CDR2 reads FQGNSA. CDR3 in DNA: TGTGCCAGCAGCTTTCGAGGGTCCCTGAACACTGAAGCTTTCTTT. It encodes CASSFRGSLNTEAFF.

A single count supports this clone. The chain joins TRBV6-5 to TRBJ2-7; D is unclear. Deletions cut 6 bases from V and 2 bases from J, with 17 bases between. The germline CDR1 and CDR2 sequences are MNHEY and SVGAGI. CDR3 length equals 15 residues. In nucleotides, the CDR3 is TGTGCCAGCAGCCGGAGCCCGGGTCAGACCTACGAGCAGTACTTC. Residues: CASSRSPGQTYEQYF.

CDR3 sequence: CSVDLGASTDTQYF. CDR3 bases: TGCAGCGTTGATTTGGGGGCTAGCACAGATACGCAGTATTTT. The chain employs TRBV29-1 and TRBJ2-3; possibly TRBD1 for D (6 bases). This CDR3 has 14 amino acids. V was shortened by 3 bases and J by 0 bases, with 10 bases between the two germline ends. From germline, CDR1 is SQVTM and CDR2 ANQGSEA.

The V and J genes are TRBV30 and TRBJ2-1; D possibly corresponds to TRBD2 (5 bases). The CDR3 has 12 amino acids. The V end was cut by 2 bases, the J end by 9 bases, with 11 bases between. Germline values: CDR1 GTSNPN, CDR2 SVGIG (reference sequence). This chain's CDR3 is CAWSKTRGEQFF. The CDR3 bases are TGTGCCTGGAGTAAGACCCGGGGTGAGCAGTTCTTC.

In this sample, this clone turned up a few times. The rearrangement uses TRBV28 and TRBJ1-5, with unresolved D. The CDR3 is 15 amino acids. Trimming pared 3 bases from V and 3 bases from J, leaving 12 bases between. CDR1 and CDR2 from the germline V gene are MDHEN and SYDVKM. CDR3: CASSFWQANNQPQHF. The CDR3, as DNA: TGTGCCAGCAGTTTTTGGCAGGCTAACAATCAGCCCCAGCATTTT.

In its sample, this clone was seen once. J is TRBJ1-2 and V is TRBV4-2; 8 bases line up with TRBD1. V lost 3 bases, J lost 0 bases, and 12 bases stayed unmatched. This CDR3 has 18 residues. Germline CDR1 is LGHNA and CDR2 is YNFKEQ. CDR3 bases: TGTGCCAGCAGCCACGAGGGACAGGCTCGAAGAGCTAACTATGGCTACACCTTC. It specifies CASSHEGQARRANYGYTF.

The genes are TRBV6-1 and TRBJ1-2; 7 bases are a match to TRBD1. CDR1 MNHNS and CDR2 SASEGT come from the germline V gene. V lost 6 bases to trimming and J lost 3 bases; unmatched junction nucleotides: 7. This CDR3 comprises 14 residues. This CDR3 reads CASSVDRADYGYTF. CDR3 nucleotide sequence: TGTGCCAGCAGCGTCGACAGGGCAGACTATGGCTACACCTTC.

The V call is TRBV6-5, the J call TRBJ2-4; 12 nucleotides line up with TRBD2. The CDR3 spans 14 residues. The trim removed 6 bases at V and 4 bases at J, leaving 1 base unmatched. The germline V gene encodes CDR1 MNHEY and CDR2 SVGAGI. CDR3 in amino acids: CASRTSGGKNIQYF. The CDR3 nucleotides read TGTGCCAGCAGAACTAGCGGGGGGAAAAACATTCAGTACTTC.

V gene TRBV7-9 combines with J gene TRBJ2-6; 7 bases are a match to TRBD1. The trim removed 2 bases at V and 0 bases at J, leaving 10 bases unmatched. Germline CDR1 is SEHNR and CDR2 is FQNEAQ (reference sequence). This CDR3 is 19 amino acids long. CDR3: CASSLPSQGPNSGANVLTF. The CDR3 DNA is TGTGCCAGCAGCTTACCCTCACAGGGGCCCAACTCTGGGGCCAACGTCCTGACTTTC.

This clone appeared a few times. The rearrangement links TRBV9 to TRBJ2-3, with D hard to call. Trimming removed 1 base from V and 4 bases from J, with 7 bases in between. The CDR3 has 13 amino acids. Germline values: CDR1 SGDLS, CDR2 YYNGEE. Here the CDR3 reads CASSVSTPDTQYF. The CDR3 nucleotides are TGTGCCAGCAGCGTATCGACTCCAGATACGCAGTATTTT.